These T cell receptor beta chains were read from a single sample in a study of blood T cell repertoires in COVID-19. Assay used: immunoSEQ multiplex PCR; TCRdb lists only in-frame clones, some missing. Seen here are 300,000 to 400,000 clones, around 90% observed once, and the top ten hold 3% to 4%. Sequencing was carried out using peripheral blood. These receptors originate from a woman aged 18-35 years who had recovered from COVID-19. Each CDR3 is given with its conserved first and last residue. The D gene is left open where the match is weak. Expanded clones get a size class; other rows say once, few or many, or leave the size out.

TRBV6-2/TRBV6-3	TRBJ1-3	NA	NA	CASSYPAGGQISGNTIYF	TGTGCCAGCAGTTACCCCGCCGGAGGACAGATCTCTGGAAACACCATATATTTT
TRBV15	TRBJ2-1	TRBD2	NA	CATSRALTGERGYNEQFF	TGTGCCACCAGCAGGGCACTAACCGGAGAGCGGGGTTACAATGAGCAGTTCTTC
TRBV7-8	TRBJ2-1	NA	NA	CASSFTGSSYNEQFF	TGTGCCAGCAGCTTCACAGGGAGCTCCTACAATGAGCAGTTCTTC
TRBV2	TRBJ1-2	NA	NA	CASRSDGGEYGYTF	TGTGCCAGCAGGTCGGATGGGGGGGAATATGGCTACACCTTC
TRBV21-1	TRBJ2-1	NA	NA	CASSIGGPHDPEEQFF	TGTGCCAGCAGCATAGGGGGACCCCACGATCCCGAGGAGCAGTTCTTC
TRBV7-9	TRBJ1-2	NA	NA	CASSLAGGRLYGYTF	TGTGCCAGCAGCTTAGCTGGCGGCCGGCTCTATGGCTACACCTTC
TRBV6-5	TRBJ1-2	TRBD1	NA	CASGSGTGYGYTF	TGTGCCAGCGGCTCGGGGACAGGGTATGGCTACACCTTC
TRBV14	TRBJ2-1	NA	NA	CASGWTIEQFF	TGTGCCAGCGGATGGACAATCGAGCAGTTCTTC
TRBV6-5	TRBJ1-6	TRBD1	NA	CASSPTGLTNSPLHF	TGTGCCAGCAGTCCGACAGGGTTGACAAATTCACCCCTCCACTTT
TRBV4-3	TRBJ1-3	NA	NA	CASSQGFATQGNSGNTIYF	TGCGCCAGCAGCCAAGGATTCGCCACCCAGGGAAATTCTGGAAACACCATATATTTT
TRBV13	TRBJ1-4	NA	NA	CASSGVEGGTNEKLFF	TGTGCCAGCAGCGGGGTGGAGGGCGGGACTAATGAAAAACTGTTTTTT
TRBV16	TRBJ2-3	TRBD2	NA	CASSQFYIPSGRADTQYF	TGTGCCAGCAGCCAATTCTATATTCCGAGCGGGAGGGCGGATACGCAGTATTTT
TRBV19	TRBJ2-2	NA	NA	CASSIDRGGELFF	TGTGCCAGTAGTATAGATCGGGGCGGGGAGCTGTTTTTT
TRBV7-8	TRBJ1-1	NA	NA	CASSPPGNAEAFF	TGTGCCAGCAGCCCACCGGGGAACGCTGAAGCTTTCTTT
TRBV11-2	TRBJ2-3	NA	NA	CASSLDVLSTDTQYF	TGTGCCAGCAGCTTAGATGTACTGAGCACAGATACGCAGTATTTT
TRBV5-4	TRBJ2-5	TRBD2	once	CASSLVGGGPGETQYF	TGTGCCAGCAGCTTGGTTGGGGGAGGGCCGGGAGAGACCCAGTACTTC
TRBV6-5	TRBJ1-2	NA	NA	CASSLTDTSYGYTF	TGTGCCAGCAGTCTGACCGACACGTCCTATGGCTACACCTTC
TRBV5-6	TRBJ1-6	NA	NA	CASSPEQGNSPLHF	TGTGCCAGCAGCCCCGAACAGGGAAATTCACCCCTCCACTTT
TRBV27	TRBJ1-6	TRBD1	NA	CASSLSTGSWNSPLHF	TGTGCCAGCAGTTTATCGACAGGGTCTTGGAATTCACCCCTCCACTTT
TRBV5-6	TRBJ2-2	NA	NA	CASSLDPGLSGELFF	TGTGCCAGCAGCTTGGATCCGGGTTTGTCCGGGGAGCTGTTTTTT
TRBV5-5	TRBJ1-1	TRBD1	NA	CASSFANRGTEAFF	TGTGCCAGCAGCTTCGCTAACAGGGGCACTGAAGCTTTCTTT
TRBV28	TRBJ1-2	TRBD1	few	CASRWTGGTYGYTF	TGTGCCAGCAGATGGACAGGGGGGACCTATGGCTACACCTTC
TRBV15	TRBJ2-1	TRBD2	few	CATSGLAGVGFNEQFF	TGTGCCACCAGTGGCCTAGCGGGCGTTGGGTTCAACGAGCAGTTCTTC
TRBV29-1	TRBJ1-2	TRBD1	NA	CSVGTTGPNYGYTF	TGCAGCGTGGGAACGACAGGGCCCAACTATGGCTACACCTTC